Listed here is a single T cell receptor beta chain. The antigen remains unidentified. These data are taken from a study of blood T cells in healthy people across ages. Notes on the study in general: Aged donors had fewer naive CD4+ cells and lower diversity than long-lived donors.

This CDR3 comprises 15 residues. Germline lookup yields CDR1 DFQATT and CDR2 SNEGSKA (reference sequence). With V trimmed by 3 bases and J by 2 bases, 6 bases remained unmatched. With a J-beta primer mix and a sample-barcoded 5' primer, a second PCR ran about 7 to 11 cycles. TCRdb ran MiXCR on the 5' RACE reads and lists one entry per CDR3 protein. This table has 750,000 to 950,000 distinct CDR3 sequences, roughly 24% appearing once. These data were likewise used in another study, on T cells of mothers and their children. This second report adds: Relative to unrelated pairs, biologically related mother-child dyads exhibited marginally greater, non-significant overlap.

V gene TRBV20-1 combines with J gene TRBJ2-3; 9 bases line up with TRBD2. Sequencing was performed on blood. The receptor was isolated from a boy under 18 in good health. CDR3 sequence (DNA): TGCAGTGCTAGTCCGACTAGCGGTTTCACAGATACGCAGTATTTT. Its protein product is CSASPTSGFTDTQYF.